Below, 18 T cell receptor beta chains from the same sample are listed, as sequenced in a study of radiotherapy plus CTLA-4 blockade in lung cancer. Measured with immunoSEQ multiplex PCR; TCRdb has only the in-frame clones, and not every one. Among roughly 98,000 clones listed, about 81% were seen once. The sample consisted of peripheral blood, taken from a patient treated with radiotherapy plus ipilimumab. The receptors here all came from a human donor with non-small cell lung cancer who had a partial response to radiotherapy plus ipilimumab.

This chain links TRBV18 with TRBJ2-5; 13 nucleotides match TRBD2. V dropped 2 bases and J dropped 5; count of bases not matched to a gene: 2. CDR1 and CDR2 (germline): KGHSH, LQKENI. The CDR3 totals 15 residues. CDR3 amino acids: CASSPGTSGMETQYF. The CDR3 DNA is TGTGCCAGCTCACCAGGGACTAGCGGGATGGAGACCCAGTACTTC.

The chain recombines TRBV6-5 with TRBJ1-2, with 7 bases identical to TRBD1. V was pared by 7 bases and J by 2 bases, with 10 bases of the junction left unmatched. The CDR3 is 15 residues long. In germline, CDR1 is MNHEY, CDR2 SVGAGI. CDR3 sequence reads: CASTRREGANYGYTF. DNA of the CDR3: TGTGCCAGCACACGGCGAGAGGGGGCGAACTATGGCTACACCTTC.

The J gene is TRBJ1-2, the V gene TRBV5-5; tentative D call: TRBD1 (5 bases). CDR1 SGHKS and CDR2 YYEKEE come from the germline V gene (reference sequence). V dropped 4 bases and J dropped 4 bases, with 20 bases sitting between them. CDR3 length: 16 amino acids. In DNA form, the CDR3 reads TGTGCCAGCAGCCCCGGGGGGACTACCTTGACCTATGGCTACACCTTC. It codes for CASSPGGTTLTYGYTF.

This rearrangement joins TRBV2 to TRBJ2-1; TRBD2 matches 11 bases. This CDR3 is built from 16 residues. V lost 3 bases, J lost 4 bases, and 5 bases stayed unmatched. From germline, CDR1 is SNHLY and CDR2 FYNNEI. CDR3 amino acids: CASSEQGLAVYNEQFF. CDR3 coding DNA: TGTGCCAGCAGTGAGCAGGGACTAGCGGTATACAATGAGCAGTTCTTC.

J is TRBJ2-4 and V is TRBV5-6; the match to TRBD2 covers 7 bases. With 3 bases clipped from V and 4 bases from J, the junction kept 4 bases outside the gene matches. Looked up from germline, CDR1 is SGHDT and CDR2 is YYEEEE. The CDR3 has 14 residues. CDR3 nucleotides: TGTGCCAGCAGCTGGGGGGGTACTAAAAACATTCAGTACTTC. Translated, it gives CASSWGGTKNIQYF.

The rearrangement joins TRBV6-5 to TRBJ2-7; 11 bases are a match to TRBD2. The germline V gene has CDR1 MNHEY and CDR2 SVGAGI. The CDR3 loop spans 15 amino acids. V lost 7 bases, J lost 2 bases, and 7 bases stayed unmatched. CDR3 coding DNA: TGTGCCAGCAATCCCGGGACTAGCGGTCCCTACGAGCAGTACTTC. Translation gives CASNPGTSGPYEQYF.

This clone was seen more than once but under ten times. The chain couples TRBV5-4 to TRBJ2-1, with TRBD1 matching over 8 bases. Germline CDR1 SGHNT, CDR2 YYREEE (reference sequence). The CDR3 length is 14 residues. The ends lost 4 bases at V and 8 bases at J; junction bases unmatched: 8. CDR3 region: CASSKQGGGDEQFF. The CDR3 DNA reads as TGTGCCAGCAGCAAACAGGGGGGTGGGGATGAGCAGTTCTTC.

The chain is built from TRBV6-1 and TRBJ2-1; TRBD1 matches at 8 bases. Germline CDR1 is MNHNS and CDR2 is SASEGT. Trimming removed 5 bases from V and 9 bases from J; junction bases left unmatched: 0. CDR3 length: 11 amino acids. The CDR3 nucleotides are TGTGCCAGCAGTCAGGGGGCTGAGCAGTTCTTC. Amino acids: CASSQGAEQFF.

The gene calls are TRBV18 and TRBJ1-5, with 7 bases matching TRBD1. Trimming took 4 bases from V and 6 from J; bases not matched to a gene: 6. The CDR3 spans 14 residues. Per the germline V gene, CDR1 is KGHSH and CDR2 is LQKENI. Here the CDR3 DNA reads TGTGCCAGCTCACAAGGAGACAGGGCTCAGCCCCAGCATTTT. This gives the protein CASSQGDRAQPQHF.

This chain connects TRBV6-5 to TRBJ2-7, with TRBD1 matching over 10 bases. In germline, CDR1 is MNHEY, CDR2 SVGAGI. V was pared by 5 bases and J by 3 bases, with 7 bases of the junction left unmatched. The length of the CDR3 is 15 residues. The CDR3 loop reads CASSRTGGPYYEQYF. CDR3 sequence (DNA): TGTGCCAGCAGTCGGACAGGGGGACCTTACTACGAGCAGTACTTC.

The CDR3: CASREGVDYEQYF. CDR3 bases: TGTGCCAGCAGAGAAGGGGTTGACTACGAGCAGTACTTC. The V call is TRBV7-2, the J call TRBJ2-7; TRBD1 is a possible D gene (5 bases). The CDR3 consists of 13 residues. The V and J ends lost 6 bases and 3 bases respectively, with 12 bases between them. Germline assignment: CDR1 SGHTA and CDR2 FQGNSA.

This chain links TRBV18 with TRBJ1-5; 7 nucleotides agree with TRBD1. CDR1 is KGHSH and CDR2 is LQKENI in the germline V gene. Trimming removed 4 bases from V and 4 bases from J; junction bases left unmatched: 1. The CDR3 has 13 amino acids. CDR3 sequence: CASSRGQNQPQHF. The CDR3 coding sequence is TGTGCCAGCTCACGGGGACAGAATCAGCCCCAGCATTTT.

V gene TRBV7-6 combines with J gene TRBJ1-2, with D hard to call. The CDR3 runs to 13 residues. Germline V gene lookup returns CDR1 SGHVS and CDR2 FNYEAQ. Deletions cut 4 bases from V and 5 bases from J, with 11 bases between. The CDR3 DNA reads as TGTGCCAGCAGCTCGGGAGGGTATTATGGCTACACCTTC. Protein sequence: CASSSGGYYGYTF.

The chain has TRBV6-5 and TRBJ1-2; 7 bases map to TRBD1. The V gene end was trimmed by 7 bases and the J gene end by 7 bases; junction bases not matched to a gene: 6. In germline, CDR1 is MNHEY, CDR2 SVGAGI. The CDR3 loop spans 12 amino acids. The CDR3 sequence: CASNQGDGGYTF. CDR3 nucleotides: TGTGCCAGCAACCAGGGGGATGGTGGCTACACCTTC.

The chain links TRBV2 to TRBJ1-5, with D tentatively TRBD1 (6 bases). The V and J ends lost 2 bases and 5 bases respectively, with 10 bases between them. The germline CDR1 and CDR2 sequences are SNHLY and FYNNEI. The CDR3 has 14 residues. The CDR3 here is CASSENRDDQPQHF. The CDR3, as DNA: TGTGCCAGCAGTGAAAACAGGGACGATCAGCCCCAGCATTTT. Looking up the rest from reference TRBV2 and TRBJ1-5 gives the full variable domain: EPEVTQTPSHQVTQMGQEVILRCVPISNHLYFYWYRQILGQKVEFLVSFYNNEISEKSEIFDDQFSVERPDGSNFTLKIRSTKLEDSAMYFCASSENRDDQPQHFGDGTRLSIL.

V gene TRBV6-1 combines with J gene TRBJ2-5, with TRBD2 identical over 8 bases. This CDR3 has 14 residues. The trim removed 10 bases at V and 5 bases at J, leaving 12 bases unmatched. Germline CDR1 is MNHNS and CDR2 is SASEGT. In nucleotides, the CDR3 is TGTGCCACCCAGGCGGGGGGAACGGGGGAGACCCAGTACTTC. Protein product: CATQAGGTGETQYF.

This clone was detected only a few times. CDR3 sequence reads: CASSPRGEISGNTIYF. The CDR3 DNA reads TGTGCCAGCTCGCCCCGGGGGGAGATCTCTGGAAACACCATATATTTT. This sequence joins TRBV19 and TRBJ1-3; weak D call: TRBD1 (5 bases). CDR3 size: 16 residues. From germline, CDR1 is LNHDA and CDR2 SQIVND (reference sequence). V lost 9 bases, J lost 0 bases, and 18 bases lay in between.

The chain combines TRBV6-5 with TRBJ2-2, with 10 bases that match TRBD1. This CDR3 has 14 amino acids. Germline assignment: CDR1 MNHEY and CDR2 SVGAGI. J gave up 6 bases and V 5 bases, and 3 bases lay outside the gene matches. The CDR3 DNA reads TGTGCCAGCAGTCGGACAGGGGGGTCCGGGGAGCTGTTTTTT. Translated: CASSRTGGSGELFF.